The 26 T cell receptor beta chains below were found in one sample sequenced in a study of cytomegalovirus exposure and HLA in healthy donors. This PCR relied on a set of 60 Vbeta primers and 13 Jbeta primers. TCRdb's table, derived via immunoSEQ multiplex PCR, lists solely in-frame clones and lacks some. In the table there are some 190,000 clones, roughly four fifths of which are singletons. Sequencing input: PBMCs. The receptors originated from a man aged 18 to 30 in good health and CMV-seronegative.

V and J are TRBV6-1 and TRBJ1-4; the match to TRBD1 covers 9 bases. CDR1 is MNHNS and CDR2 is SASEGT in the germline V gene. The CDR3 runs to 17 residues. The V gene end was trimmed by 4 bases and the J gene end by 2 bases; junction bases not matched to a gene: 8. The CDR3 loop reads CASSVTGGGGTNEKLFF. The DNA for the CDR3 is TGTGCCAGCAGTGTAACAGGGGGCGGGGGGACTAATGAAAAACTGTTTTTT.

With regard to this clone: Additional DNA sequences in this sample encode the identical CDR3. This chain joins TRBV7-3 and TRBJ2-7, with 7 bases that match TRBD2. The V gene's germline CDR1 is SGHTA and CDR2 FQGTGA. The CDR3 consists of 12 residues. With 4 bases clipped from V and 7 bases from J, the junction kept 4 bases outside the gene matches. CDR3 bases: TGTGCCAGCAGCTCCCCGGGGGGTGAGCAGTACTTC. Protein product: CASSSPGGEQYF.

This clone has more than one count but fewer than ten. J is TRBJ1-1 and V is TRBV7-8; 8 nucleotides agree with TRBD1. The CDR3 has 15 residues. Germline V gene data show CDR1 as SGHVS and CDR2 as FQNEAQ. V was clipped by 6 bases and J by 5 bases; unmatched bases: 11. The CDR3 here is CASRPTEQGGTEAFF. The DNA for the CDR3 is TGTGCCAGCAGGCCAACGGAACAGGGGGGGACTGAAGCTTTCTTT.

This clone was picked up one time. This rearrangement joins TRBV15 to TRBJ2-1; 7 bases fit TRBD2. This CDR3 is 14 amino acids long. V shed 5 bases, J shed 7 bases, and the junction held 8 bases outside the gene matches. Germline V lookup: CDR1 LNHNV, CDR2 YYDKDF (reference sequence). In DNA, the CDR3 is TGTGCCACCAGCGCCCCGGGGGGATTGAATGAGCAGTTCTTC. As protein: CATSAPGGLNEQFF.

The CDR3 DNA sequence: TGTGCCAGCAGTGTCCGGACTAATGAAAAACTGTTTTTT. Translating it yields CASSVRTNEKLFF. The chain is built from TRBV27 and TRBJ1-4; D not certain. The CDR3 runs to 13 residues. Germline V gene lookup returns CDR1 MNHEY and CDR2 SMNVEV (reference sequence). Trimming took 5 bases from V and 2 from J, leaving 6 bases between them. The entire variable domain, with the rest obtained from reference TRBV27 and TRBJ1-4, is as follows: EAQVTQNPRYLITVTGKKLTVTCSQNMNHEYMSWYRQDPGLGLRQIYYSMNVEVTDKGDVPEGYKVSRKEKRNFPLILESPSPNQTSLYFCASSVRTNEKLFFGSGTQLSVL.

The CDR3 region has the DNA TGTGCCAGCAGCTTAGCATCCGGGGGGCGGGTGGGGGAGCAGTTCTTC. Amino acids: CASSLASGGRVGEQFF. V is TRBV7-2 and J is TRBJ2-1; maybe TRBD2 (7 bases). Trimming removed 0 bases from V and 10 bases from J, with 19 bases in between. The CDR3 contains 16 residues. Germline CDR1 SGHTA, CDR2 FQGNSA.

The chain joins TRBV6-1 to TRBJ2-3, with TRBD2 identical over 7 bases. The CDR3 contains 16 residues. Trimming at V came to 4 bases and at J to 0 bases, leaving 7 bases not matched to a gene. Germline assignment: CDR1 MNHNS and CDR2 SASEGT. This CDR3 is CASSVPRGGSTDTQYF. In DNA, the CDR3 is TGTGCCAGCAGTGTCCCGCGCGGGGGAAGCACAGATACGCAGTATTTT.

This rearrangement joins TRBV5-1 to TRBJ2-1, with TRBD2 identical over 9 bases. The CDR3 spans 15 residues. J was trimmed by 9 bases and V by 0 bases; bases with no gene match: 7. CDR1 SGHRS and CDR2 YFSETQ come from the germline V gene. CDR3 sequence (DNA): TGCGCCAGCAGCTTGGAGTTGCGGGGGGGCCCTGAGCAGTTCTTC. This encodes CASSLELRGGPEQFF.

The chain carries TRBV30 and TRBJ2-2, with D hard to call. Germline loops: CDR1 GTSNPN, CDR2 SVGIG (reference sequence). Deletions cut 4 bases from V and 4 bases from J, with 13 bases between. The CDR3 has 14 residues. The CDR3 DNA reads as TGTGCCTGGACTTTACGGTCTAGCACCGGGGAGCTGTTTTTT. It encodes CAWTLRSSTGELFF.

The gene calls are TRBV10-3 and TRBJ2-2, with 10 nucleotides matching TRBD2. V dropped 6 bases and J dropped 3; count of bases not matched to a gene: 7. The CDR3 runs to 16 residues. CDR1 and CDR2 from the germline V gene are ENHRY and SYGVKD. The CDR3 sequence: CAIRGLAGVDTGELFF. CDR3 sequence (DNA): TGTGCCATCAGAGGGCTAGCGGGGGTGGACACCGGGGAGCTGTTTTTT.

The chain uses TRBV28 and TRBJ2-1; the match to TRBD2 covers 11 bases. Trimming cost V 6 bases and J 8 bases; bases outside gene matches: 9. Germline V gives CDR1 MDHEN, CDR2 SYDVKM. The CDR3 has 15 residues. CDR3 nucleotide sequence: TGTGCCAGCAGCCACACTAGCGGGAGACGAGATGAGCAGTTCTTC. Protein sequence: CASSHTSGRRDEQFF.

The chain has TRBV5-1 and TRBJ2-1, with 9 bases lining up with TRBD1. The V gene's germline CDR1 is SGHRS and CDR2 YFSETQ. The V gene end was trimmed by 4 bases and the J gene end by 0 bases; junction bases not matched to a gene: 14. The CDR3 extends over 19 amino acids. The CDR3 protein is CASSVPAGTGISSYNEQFF. CDR3 DNA sequence: TGCGCCAGCAGCGTCCCCGCCGGGACAGGGATTAGCTCCTACAATGAGCAGTTCTTC.

The genes are TRBV19 and TRBJ2-6; D gene unclear. The CDR3 contains 15 residues. Trimming removed 4 bases at V and 0 bases at J, with 7 bases between. Germline loops: CDR1 LNHDA, CDR2 SQIVND (reference sequence). As DNA, the CDR3 is TGTGCCAGTAGTACGGTCCTCTCTGGGGCCAACGTCCTGACTTTC. Its translation is CASSTVLSGANVLTF.

V gene TRBV27 combines with J gene TRBJ1-4, with 10 nucleotides matching TRBD1. The CDR3 runs to 15 residues. J lost 10 bases, V lost 5 bases, and 10 bases had no gene match. Germline V CDR1 and CDR2: MNHEY, SMNVEV (reference sequence). The CDR3 is CASSLDRGQGGKLFF. CDR3 DNA sequence: TGTGCCAGCAGTCTCGACAGGGGGCAGGGTGGAAAACTGTTTTTT.

This chain links TRBV2 with TRBJ2-5; TRBD1 agrees at 9 bases. Near its end, the DNA agrees better with TRBJ2-7, so the J call may be wrong. Germline CDR1 SNHLY, CDR2 FYNNEI. The CDR3 is 14 amino acids. Here the CDR3 reads CASSSGQGIYEQYF. CDR3 DNA sequence: TGTGCCAGCAGCTCGGGACAGGGTATCTACGAGCAGTACTTC.

The genes are TRBV4-1 and TRBJ2-5, with D unclear. Germline CDR1 is MGHRA and CDR2 is YSYEKL. This CDR3 has 16 residues. V was shortened by 4 bases and J by 0 bases, with 15 bases between the two germline ends. CDR3 in DNA: TGCGCCAGCAGCCTCTCTGGCACGCGGTACCAAGAGACCCAGTACTTC. Amino acids: CASSLSGTRYQETQYF.

The rearrangement joins TRBV2 to TRBJ2-2, with D possibly being TRBD2 (7 bases). The CDR3 spans 14 residues. CDR1 and CDR2 from the germline V gene are SNHLY and FYNNEI. Trimming took 10 bases from V and 0 from J, leaving 12 bases between them. In DNA, the CDR3 is TGTGCCACCAAGCGGGACACGAACACCGGGGAGCTGTTTTTT. Encoded protein: CATKRDTNTGELFF.

The CDR3, as DNA: TGCGCCAGCAGCTATGACAGGTCCGAGCAGTACTTC. It codes for CASSYDRSEQYF. The chain employs TRBV5-1 and TRBJ2-7, with D maybe TRBD1 (6 bases). The germline V gene has CDR1 SGHRS and CDR2 YFSETQ. The CDR3 is made up of 12 amino acids. V was pared by 3 bases and J by 6 bases, with 10 bases between.

The chain is built from TRBV2 and TRBJ2-5; 7 bases map to TRBD1. The trim removed 6 bases at V and 4 bases at J, leaving 29 bases unmatched. Germline V CDR1 and CDR2: SNHLY, FYNNEI. CDR3 length: 21 amino acids. In nucleotides, the CDR3 is TGTGCCAGCAGACTAAATAGCGTGCAGGGGGTTATAGACACGGGGCCAGAGACCCAGTACTTC. This sequence encodes CASRLNSVQGVIDTGPETQYF.

This chain joins TRBV28 and TRBJ1-2, with 10 bases fitting TRBD1. The J segment lost 4 bases and the V segment lost 5 bases, leaving 7 bases of the junction unmatched. This CDR3 comprises 15 residues. CDR1 is MDHEN and CDR2 is SYDVKM in the germline V gene. CDR3 in DNA: TGTGCCAGCAGTCTGGGGACAGGGGCTATCTATGGCTACACCTTC. Translating gives CASSLGTGAIYGYTF.

This sequence joins TRBV7-2 and TRBJ1-5; D is perhaps TRBD1 (5 bases). With 1 base removed from V and 4 bases from J, the gap between germline ends came to 11 bases. Germline V lookup: CDR1 SGHTA, CDR2 FQGNSA. The CDR3 runs 15 residues. The CDR3 spells CASSLDAGGNQPQHF. Here the CDR3 DNA reads TGTGCCAGCAGCTTAGATGCGGGGGGTAATCAGCCCCAGCATTTT.

The CDR3 DNA is TGTGCCACTCGGGACAGCGCGAGCTCCTACGAGCAGTACTTC. Translated, it gives CATRDSASSYEQYF. J is TRBJ2-7 and V is TRBV19; 7 nucleotides match TRBD1. Germline V CDR1 and CDR2: LNHDA, SQIVND (reference sequence). There are 14 residues in the CDR3. Losses at the gene ends were 10 bases for V and 0 bases for J; bases not matched to a gene: 9.

The rearrangement links TRBV28 to TRBJ2-1, with a possible D match to TRBD2 (5 bases). Looked up from germline, CDR1 is MDHEN and CDR2 is SYDVKM. The CDR3 contains 14 residues. V lost 4 bases, J lost 3 bases, and 10 bases lay in between. CDR3 region: CASSWRADYNEQFF. CDR3 sequence (DNA): TGTGCCAGCAGTTGGAGAGCGGACTACAATGAGCAGTTCTTC.

This clone was counted a few times. The chain uses TRBV4-1 and TRBJ1-4, with 8 positions matching TRBD1. V lost 1 base, J lost 5 bases, and 3 bases stayed unmatched. This CDR3 contains 15 residues. Germline lookup yields CDR1 MGHRA and CDR2 YSYEKL. The CDR3 DNA reads TGCGCCAGCAGCCAAGCACAGGGGGTGAATGAAAAACTGTTTTTT. Its protein product is CASSQAQGVNEKLFF.

This clone was counted once. V usage is TRBV15 and J usage is TRBJ2-3; 7 bases are shared with TRBD2. V dropped 6 bases and J dropped 0; count of bases not matched to a gene: 3. The germline V gene encodes CDR1 LNHNV and CDR2 YYDKDF (reference sequence). The CDR3 spans 14 residues. The DNA for the CDR3 is TGTGCCACCAGTATAGCGGGTAGCACAGATACGCAGTATTTT. Its translation: CATSIAGSTDTQYF.

There are a few counts of this clone. The chain links TRBV21-1 to TRBJ2-3; the D call TRBD2 from the table was never checked on the DNA. TRBV21-1 is a documented pseudogene. The CDR3 consists of 14 residues. CDR3 protein: CASSAASSTDTQYF. The CDR3, as DNA: TGTGCCAGCAGCGCGGCGAGCAGCACAGATACGCAGTATTTT.